The clone carrying this T cell receptor beta chain was picked up a small number of times. The data derive from a study of blood T cell repertoires in COVID-19. Study-level information: Acute and convalescent COVID-19 specimens originated in the United States, Italy and Spain. PBMCs, B-cell-depleted T cells, or T cells provided the cDNA or gDNA that made up the material.

Method: immunoSEQ multiplex PCR; TCRdb's copy keeps in-frame clones and lacks some. The table lists about 230,000 clones, approximately 80% of them singletons, with approximately 7% in the top ten. This TCR derives from a woman aged 50 to 60 with acute or convalescent COVID-19. Sequencing input: peripheral blood.

CDR3: CASSPWGPNGYTF. The CDR3 region has the DNA TGTGCCAGCAGTCCTTGGGGGCCGAATGGCTACACCTTC. This chain links TRBV2 with TRBJ1-2, with D possibly matching TRBD1 (6 bases). Trimming shortened V by 5 bases and J by 6 bases, and 13 bases separated the two germline ends. The germline V gene encodes CDR1 SNHLY and CDR2 FYNNEI. The CDR3 runs 13 residues.